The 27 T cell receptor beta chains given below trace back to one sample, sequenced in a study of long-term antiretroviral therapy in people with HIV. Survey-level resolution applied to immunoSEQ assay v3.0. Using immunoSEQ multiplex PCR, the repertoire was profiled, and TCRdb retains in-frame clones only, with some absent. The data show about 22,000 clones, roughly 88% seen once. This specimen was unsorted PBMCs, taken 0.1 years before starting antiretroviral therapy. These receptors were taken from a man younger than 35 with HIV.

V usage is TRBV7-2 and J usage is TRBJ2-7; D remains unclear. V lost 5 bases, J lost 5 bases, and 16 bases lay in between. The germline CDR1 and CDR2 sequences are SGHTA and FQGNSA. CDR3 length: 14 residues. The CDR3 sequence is CASSPQNRPHEQYF. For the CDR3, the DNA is TGTGCCAGCAGCCCCCAGAATCGGCCCCACGAGCAGTACTTC.

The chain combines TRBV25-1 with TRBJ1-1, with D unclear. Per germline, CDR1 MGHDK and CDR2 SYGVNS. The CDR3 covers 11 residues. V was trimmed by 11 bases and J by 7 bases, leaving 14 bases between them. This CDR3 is CAASPGDEAFF. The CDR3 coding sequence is TGTGCCGCCTCGCCCGGGGATGAAGCTTTCTTT.

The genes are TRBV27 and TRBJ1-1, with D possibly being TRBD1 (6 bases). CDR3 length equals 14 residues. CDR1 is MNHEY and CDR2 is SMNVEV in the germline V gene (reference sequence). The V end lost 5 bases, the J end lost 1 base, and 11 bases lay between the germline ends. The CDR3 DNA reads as TGTGCCAGCAGTATACAGGGATGGAACACTGAAGCTTTCTTT. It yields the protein CASSIQGWNTEAFF.

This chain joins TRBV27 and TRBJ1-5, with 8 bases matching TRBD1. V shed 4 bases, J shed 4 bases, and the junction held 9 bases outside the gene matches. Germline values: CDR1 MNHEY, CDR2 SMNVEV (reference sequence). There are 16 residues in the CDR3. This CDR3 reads CASSWTGTPSNQPQHF. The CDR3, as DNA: TGTGCCAGCAGTTGGACAGGGACCCCCTCTAATCAGCCCCAGCATTTT.

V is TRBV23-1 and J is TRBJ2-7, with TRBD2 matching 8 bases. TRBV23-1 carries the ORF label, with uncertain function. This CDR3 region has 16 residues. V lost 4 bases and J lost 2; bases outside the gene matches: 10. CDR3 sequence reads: CASSLPRGEGAYEQYF. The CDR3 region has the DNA TGCGCCAGCAGTCTTCCGCGGGGGGAAGGAGCCTACGAGCAGTACTTC.

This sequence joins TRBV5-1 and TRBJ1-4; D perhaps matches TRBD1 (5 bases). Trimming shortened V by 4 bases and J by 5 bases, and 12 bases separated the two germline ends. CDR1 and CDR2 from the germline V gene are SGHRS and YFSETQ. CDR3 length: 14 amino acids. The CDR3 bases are TGCGCCAGCAGCCACGGGACTCTCAATGAAAAACTGTTTTTT. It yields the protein CASSHGTLNEKLFF.

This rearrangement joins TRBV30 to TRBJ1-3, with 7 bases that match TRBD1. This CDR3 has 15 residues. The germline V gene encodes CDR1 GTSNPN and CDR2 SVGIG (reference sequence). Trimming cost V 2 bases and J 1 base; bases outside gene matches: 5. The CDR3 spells CAWSRDSFSGNTIYF. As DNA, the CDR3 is TGTGCCTGGAGTAGGGACAGTTTTTCTGGAAACACCATATATTTT.

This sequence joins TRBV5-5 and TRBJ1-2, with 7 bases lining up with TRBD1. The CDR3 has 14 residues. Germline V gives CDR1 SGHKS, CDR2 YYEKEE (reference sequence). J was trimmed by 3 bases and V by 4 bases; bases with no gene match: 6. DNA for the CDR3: TGTGCCAGCAGCCCCCAGGGGGGTGACTATGGCTACACCTTC. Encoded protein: CASSPQGGDYGYTF.

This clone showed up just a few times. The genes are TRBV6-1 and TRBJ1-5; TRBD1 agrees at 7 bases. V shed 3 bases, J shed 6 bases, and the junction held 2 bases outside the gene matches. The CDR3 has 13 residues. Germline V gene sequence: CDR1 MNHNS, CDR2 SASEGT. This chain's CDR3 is CASSDSGGQPQHF. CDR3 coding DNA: TGTGCCAGCAGTGACTCAGGGGGTCAGCCCCAGCATTTT.

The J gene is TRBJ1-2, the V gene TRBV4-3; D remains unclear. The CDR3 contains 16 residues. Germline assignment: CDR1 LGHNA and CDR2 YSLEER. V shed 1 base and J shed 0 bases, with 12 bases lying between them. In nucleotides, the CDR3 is TGCGCCAGCAGCCAAGGGTCCCCCCAGTCTAACTATGGCTACACCTTC. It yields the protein CASSQGSPQSNYGYTF.

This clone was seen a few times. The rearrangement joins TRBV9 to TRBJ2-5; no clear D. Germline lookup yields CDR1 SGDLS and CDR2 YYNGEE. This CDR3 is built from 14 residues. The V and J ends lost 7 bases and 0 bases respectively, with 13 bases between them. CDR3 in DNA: TGTGCCAGCGGCCCAGACGGATACCAAGAGACCCAGTACTTC. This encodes CASGPDGYQETQYF.

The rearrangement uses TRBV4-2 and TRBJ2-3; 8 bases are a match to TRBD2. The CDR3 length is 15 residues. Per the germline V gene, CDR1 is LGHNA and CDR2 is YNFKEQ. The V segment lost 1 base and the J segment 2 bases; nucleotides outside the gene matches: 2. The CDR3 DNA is TGTGCCAGCAGCCAAGCGGGGGGGCCCACAGATACGCAGTATTTT. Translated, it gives CASSQAGGPTDTQYF.

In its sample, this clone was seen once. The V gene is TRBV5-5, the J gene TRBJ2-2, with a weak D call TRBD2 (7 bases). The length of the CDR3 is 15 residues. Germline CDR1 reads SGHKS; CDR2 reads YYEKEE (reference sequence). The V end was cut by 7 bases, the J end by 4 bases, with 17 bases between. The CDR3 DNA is TGTGCCAGCTTTGCGGGGGCGGCGGGCACCGGGGAGCTGTTTTTT. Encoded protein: CASFAGAAGTGELFF.

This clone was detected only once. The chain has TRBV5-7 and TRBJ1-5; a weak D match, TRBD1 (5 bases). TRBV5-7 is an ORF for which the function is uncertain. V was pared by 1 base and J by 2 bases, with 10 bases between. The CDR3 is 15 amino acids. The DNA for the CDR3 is TGTGCCAGCAGCTTGTCTGGGGGGTGCAATCAGCCCCAGCATTTT. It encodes CASSLSGGCNQPQHF.

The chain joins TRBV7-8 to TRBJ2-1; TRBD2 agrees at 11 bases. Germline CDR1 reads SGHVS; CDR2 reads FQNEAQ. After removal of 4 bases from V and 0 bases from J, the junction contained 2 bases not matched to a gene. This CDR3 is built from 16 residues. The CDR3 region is CASSSTSGSSYNEQFF. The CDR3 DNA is TGTGCCAGCAGCTCCACTAGCGGGAGCTCCTACAATGAGCAGTTCTTC.

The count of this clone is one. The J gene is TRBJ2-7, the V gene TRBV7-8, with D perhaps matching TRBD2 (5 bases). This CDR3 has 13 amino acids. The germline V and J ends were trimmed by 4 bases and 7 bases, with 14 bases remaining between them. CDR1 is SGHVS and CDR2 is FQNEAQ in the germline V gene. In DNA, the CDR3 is TGTGCCAGCAGCTCATCCTGGGGAGAAGAGCAGTACTTC. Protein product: CASSSSWGEEQYF.

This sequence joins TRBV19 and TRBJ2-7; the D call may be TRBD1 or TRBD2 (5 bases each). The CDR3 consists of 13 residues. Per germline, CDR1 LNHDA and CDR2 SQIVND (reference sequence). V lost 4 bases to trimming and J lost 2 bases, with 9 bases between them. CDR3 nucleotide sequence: TGTGCCAGTAGTAGGGACGGAACCTACGAGCAGTACTTC. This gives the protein CASSRDGTYEQYF.

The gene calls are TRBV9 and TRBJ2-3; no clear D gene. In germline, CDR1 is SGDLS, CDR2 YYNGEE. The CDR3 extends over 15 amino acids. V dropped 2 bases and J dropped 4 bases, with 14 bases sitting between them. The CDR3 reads CASSVSSRVPDTQYF. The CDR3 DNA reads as TGTGCCAGCAGCGTTAGTAGCCGGGTCCCAGATACGCAGTATTTT.

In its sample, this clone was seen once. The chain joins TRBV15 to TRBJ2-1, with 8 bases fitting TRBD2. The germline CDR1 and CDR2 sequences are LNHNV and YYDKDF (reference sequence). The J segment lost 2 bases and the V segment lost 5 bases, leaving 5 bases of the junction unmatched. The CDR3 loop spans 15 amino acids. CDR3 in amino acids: CATSRKREPYNEQFF. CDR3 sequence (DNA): TGTGCCACCAGCCGAAAGCGGGAGCCCTACAATGAGCAGTTCTTC.

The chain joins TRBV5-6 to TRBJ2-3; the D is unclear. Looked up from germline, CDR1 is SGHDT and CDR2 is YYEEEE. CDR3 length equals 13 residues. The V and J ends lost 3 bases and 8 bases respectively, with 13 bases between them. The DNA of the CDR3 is TGTGCCAGCAGCTCACCGACTCCGAGTACGCAGTATTTT. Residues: CASSSPTPSTQYF.

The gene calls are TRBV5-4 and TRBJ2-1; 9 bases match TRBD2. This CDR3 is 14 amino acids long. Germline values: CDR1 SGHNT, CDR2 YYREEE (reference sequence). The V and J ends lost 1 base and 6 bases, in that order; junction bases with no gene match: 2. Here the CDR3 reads CASSLRTSANEQFF. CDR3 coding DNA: TGTGCCAGCAGCTTGCGGACTAGCGCCAATGAGCAGTTCTTC.

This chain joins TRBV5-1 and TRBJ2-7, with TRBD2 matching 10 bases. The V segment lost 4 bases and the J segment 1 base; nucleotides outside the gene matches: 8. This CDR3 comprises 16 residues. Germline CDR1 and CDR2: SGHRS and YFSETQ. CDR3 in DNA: TGCGCCAGCAGCCTCCCCCTAGCGGGAGAGTCCTACGAGCAGTACTTC. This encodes CASSLPLAGESYEQYF.

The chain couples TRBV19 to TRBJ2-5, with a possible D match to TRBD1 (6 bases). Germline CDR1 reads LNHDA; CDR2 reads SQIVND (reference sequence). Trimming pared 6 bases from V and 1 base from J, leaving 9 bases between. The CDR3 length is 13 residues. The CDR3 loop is CASSAQGQETQYF. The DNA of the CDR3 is TGTGCCAGTAGCGCACAGGGCCAAGAGACCCAGTACTTC.

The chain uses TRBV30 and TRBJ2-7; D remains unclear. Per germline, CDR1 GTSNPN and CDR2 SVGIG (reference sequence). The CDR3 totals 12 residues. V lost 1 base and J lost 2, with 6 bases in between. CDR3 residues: CAWSGQTYEQYF. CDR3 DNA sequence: TGTGCCTGGAGTGGGCAGACCTACGAGCAGTACTTC.

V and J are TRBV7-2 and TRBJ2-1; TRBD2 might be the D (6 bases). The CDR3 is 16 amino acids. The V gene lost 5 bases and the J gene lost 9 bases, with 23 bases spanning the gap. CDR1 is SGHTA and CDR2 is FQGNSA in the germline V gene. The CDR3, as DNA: TGTGCCAGCAGCCCGGCGGGGCGTCAGAGGACGAGTGAGCAGTTCTTC. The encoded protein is CASSPAGRQRTSEQFF. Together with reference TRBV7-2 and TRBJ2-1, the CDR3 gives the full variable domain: GAGVSQSPSNKVTEKGKDVELRCDPISGHTALYWYRQSLGQGLEFLIYFQGNSAPDKSGLPSDRFSAERTGGSVSTLTIQRTQQEDSAVYLCASSPAGRQRTSEQFFGPGTRLTVL.

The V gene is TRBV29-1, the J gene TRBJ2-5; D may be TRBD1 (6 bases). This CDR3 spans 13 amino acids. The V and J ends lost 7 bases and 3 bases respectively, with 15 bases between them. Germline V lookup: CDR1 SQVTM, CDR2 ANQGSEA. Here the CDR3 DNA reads TGCAGCGGGACCGGGACATCTAAAGAGACCCAGTACTTC. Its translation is CSGTGTSKETQYF.

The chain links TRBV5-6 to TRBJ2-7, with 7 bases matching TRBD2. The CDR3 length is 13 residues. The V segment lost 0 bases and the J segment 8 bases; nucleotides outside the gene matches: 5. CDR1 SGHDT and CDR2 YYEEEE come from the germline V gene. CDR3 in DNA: TGTGCCAGCAGCTTGGGGGCCGGGGGGAAGCAGTACTTC. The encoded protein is CASSLGAGGKQYF. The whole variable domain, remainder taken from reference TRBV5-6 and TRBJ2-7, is DAGVTQSPTHLIKTRGQQVTLRCSPKSGHDTVSWYQQALGQGPQFIFQYYEEEERQRGNFPDRFSGHQFPNYSSELNVNALLLGDSALYLCASSLGAGGKQYFGPGTRLTVT.